This T cell receptor (beta chain) stems from a study of PD-L1 blockade in urothelial cancer. Urothelial carcinoma affected the patients, and it was locally advanced or metastatic. Samples were collected from each patient before treatment and during treatment. Each patient gave between 1 and 8 of them in total. The assay was immunoSEQ multiplex PCR, and TCRdb's table has in-frame clones only and misses some. The table has fewer than 25,000 clones, around 85% seen once. This CDR3 region has 14 residues. The junction had 4 bases not matched to a gene; V was cut back by 7 bases and J by 5 bases. Germline CDR1 reads MNHNS; CDR2 reads SASEGT.

The genes are TRBV6-1 and TRBJ2-7, with 14 bases that match TRBD2. The sequencing used PBMCs, collected around atezolizumab (anti-PD-L1) treatment. The source of this sequence is a man aged 50 to 60 with urothelial cancer. The DNA of the CDR3 is TGTGCCAGCATCGGACTAGCGGGAGGACACGAGCAGTACTTC. It encodes CASIGLAGGHEQYF.